This is a list of T cell receptor beta chains from one sample in a study of blood T cells in healthy people across ages. MiXCR was run by TCRdb on the 5' RACE reads, yielding one entry per CDR3 protein. The sample includes some 880,000 distinct CDR3 sequences, approximately 35% of them seen just once. Specimen: blood. The receptor source for this set is a man aged 18 to 35 in good health. The CDR3 runs from the conserved cysteine through the conserved F or W. Each record gives: D gene, V gene, J gene, clone size, CDR3 protein, CDR3 DNA. The D gene is left open where the match is weak. Size tells how often a clone was seen (once, few, many) or the class of an expanded clone, and some rows leave it out.

TRBD1	TRBV4-3	TRBJ2-7	.	CASSQDGTALYEQYF	TGCGCCAGCAGCCAAGACGGGACAGCACTTTACGAGCAGTACTTC
.	TRBV6-5	TRBJ2-3	.	CASSYGRGQKDTQYF	TGTGCCAGCAGCTACGGCCGGGGGCAGAAGGATACGCAGTATTTT
.	TRBV7-9	TRBJ2-4	few	CASSLAGQPNEQYF	TGTGCCAGCAGCTTAGCTGGACAGCCCAATGAGCAGTACTTC
TRBD1	TRBV4-1	TRBJ2-7	.	CASSSPGQAYEQYF	TGCGCCAGCAGCTCCCCGGGACAGGCCTACGAGCAGTACTTC
.	TRBV4-2	TRBJ2-7	many	CASSQDGVDEQYF	TGTGCCAGCAGCCAAGATGGGGTTGACGAGCAGTACTTC
TRBD1	TRBV29-1	TRBJ2-2	few	CSVTGDTGELFF	TGCAGCGTAACAGGGGACACCGGGGAGCTGTTTTTT
.	TRBV6-5	TRBJ1-1	few	CASSRDGSLAFF	TGTGCCAGCAGCCGGGACGGAAGCTTGGCTTTCTTT
TRBD1	TRBV7-9	TRBJ1-2	.	CASSQGGGSNYGYTF	TGTGCCAGCAGCCAGGGGGGGGGTTCGAACTATGGCTACACCTTC
.	TRBV28	TRBJ1-2	few	CASSFWGEANYGYTF	TGTGCCAGCAGTTTCTGGGGAGAAGCTAACTATGGCTACACCTTC
.	TRBV7-2	TRBJ2-7	.	CASTPRRSGEQYF	TGTGCCAGCACCCCTCGGAGGAGCGGTGAGCAGTACTTC
TRBD2	TRBV12-3/TRBV12-4	TRBJ2-1	many	CASSPQLAGWHEQFF	TGTGCCAGCAGTCCCCAACTAGCGGGTTGGCATGAGCAGTTCTTC
.	TRBV6-1	TRBJ1-5	few	CASSEEDFNQPQHF	TGTGCCAGCAGTGAAGAGGACTTCAATCAGCCCCAGCATTTT
.	TRBV5-1	TRBJ2-1	few	CASSFSATKGGGNEQFF	TGCGCCAGCAGCTTTTCCGCCACGAAAGGGGGAGGAAATGAGCAGTTCTTC
.	TRBV5-1	TRBJ1-1	many	CASSLAANTEAFF	TGCGCCAGCAGCTTGGCCGCGAACACTGAAGCTTTCTTT